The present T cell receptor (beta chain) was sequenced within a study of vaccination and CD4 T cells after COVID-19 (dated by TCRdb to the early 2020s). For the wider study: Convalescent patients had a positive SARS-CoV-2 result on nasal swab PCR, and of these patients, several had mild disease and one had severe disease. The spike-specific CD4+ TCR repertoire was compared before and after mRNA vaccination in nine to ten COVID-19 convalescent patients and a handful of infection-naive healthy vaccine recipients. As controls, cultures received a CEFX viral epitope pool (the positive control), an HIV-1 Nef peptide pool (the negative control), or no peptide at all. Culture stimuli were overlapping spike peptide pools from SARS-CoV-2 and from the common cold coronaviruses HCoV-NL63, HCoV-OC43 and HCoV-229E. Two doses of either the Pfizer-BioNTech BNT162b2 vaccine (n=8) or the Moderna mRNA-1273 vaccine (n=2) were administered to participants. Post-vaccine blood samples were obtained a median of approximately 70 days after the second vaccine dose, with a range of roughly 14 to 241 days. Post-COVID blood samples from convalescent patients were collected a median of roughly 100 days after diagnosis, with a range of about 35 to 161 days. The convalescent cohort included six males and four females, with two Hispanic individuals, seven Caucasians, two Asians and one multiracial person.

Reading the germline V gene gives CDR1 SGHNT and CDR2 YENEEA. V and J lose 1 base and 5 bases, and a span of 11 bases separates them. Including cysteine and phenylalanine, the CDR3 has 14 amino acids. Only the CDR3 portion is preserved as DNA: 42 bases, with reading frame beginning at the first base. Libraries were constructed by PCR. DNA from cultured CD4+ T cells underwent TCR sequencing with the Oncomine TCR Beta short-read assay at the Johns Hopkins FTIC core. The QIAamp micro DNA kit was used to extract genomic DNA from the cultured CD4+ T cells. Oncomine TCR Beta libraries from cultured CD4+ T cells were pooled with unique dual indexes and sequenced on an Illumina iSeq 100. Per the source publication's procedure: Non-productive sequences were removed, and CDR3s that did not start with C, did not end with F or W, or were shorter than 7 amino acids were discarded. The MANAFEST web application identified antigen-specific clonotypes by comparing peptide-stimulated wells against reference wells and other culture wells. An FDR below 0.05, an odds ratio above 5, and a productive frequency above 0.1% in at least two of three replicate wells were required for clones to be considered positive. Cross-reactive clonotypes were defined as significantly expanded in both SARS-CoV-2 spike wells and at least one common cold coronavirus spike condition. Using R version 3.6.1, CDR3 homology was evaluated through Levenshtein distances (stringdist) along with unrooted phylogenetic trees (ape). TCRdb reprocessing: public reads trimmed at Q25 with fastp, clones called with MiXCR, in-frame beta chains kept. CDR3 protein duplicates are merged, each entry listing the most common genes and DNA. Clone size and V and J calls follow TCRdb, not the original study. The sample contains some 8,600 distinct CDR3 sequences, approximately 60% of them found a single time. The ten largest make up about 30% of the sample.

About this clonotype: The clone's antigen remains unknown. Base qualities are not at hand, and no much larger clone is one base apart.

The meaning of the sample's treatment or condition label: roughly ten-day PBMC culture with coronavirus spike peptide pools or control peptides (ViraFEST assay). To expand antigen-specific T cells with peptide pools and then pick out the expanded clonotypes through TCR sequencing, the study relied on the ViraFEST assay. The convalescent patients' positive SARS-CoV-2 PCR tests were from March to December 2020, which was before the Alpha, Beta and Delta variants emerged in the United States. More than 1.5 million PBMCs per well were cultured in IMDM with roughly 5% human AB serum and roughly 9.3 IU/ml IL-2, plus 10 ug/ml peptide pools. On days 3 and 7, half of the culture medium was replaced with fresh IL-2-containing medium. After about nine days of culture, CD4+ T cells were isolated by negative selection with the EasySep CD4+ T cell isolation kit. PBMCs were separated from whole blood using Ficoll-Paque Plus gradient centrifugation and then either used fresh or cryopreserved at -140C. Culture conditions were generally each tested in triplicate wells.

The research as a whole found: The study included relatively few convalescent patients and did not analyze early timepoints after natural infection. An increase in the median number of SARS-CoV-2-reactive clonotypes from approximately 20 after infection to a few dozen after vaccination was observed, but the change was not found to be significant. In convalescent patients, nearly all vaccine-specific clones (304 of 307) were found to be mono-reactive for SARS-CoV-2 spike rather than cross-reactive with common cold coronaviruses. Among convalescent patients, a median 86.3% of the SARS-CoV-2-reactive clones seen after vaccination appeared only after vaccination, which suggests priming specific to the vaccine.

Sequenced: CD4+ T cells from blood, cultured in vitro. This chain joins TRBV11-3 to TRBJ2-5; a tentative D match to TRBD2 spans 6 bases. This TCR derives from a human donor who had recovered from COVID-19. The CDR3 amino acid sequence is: CASSLVGGRETQYF. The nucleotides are TGTGCCAGCAGCTTAGTGGGAGGAAGGGAGACCCAGTACTTC.